What follows are 10 T cell receptor beta chains derived from one specimen sequenced in a study of shared clonotypes between healthy human individuals. Sequenced by immunoSEQ multiplex PCR; TCRdb stores in-frame clones only, minus some. The table shows 1.4 million or so clones, with about 98.5% occurring only once. The specimen was naive CD4+ T cells sorted from blood. Subset described: CD45RA+ positively selected. Source of these receptors: a man under 40 in good health.

V usage is TRBV6-1 and J usage is TRBJ1-2; D unresolved. Germline lookup yields CDR1 MNHNS and CDR2 SASEGT. Trimming removed 6 bases at V and 4 bases at J, with 9 bases between. The CDR3 is made up of 12 amino acids. CDR3 DNA: TGTGCCAGCAGATTGGTCGGCTATGGCTACACCTTC. It yields the protein CASRLVGYGYTF.

The chain uses TRBV5-4 and TRBJ2-3, with D perhaps matching TRBD1 or TRBD2 (5 bases each). V was pared by 4 bases and J by 0 bases, with 15 bases between. This CDR3 spans 16 amino acids. Germline loops: CDR1 SGHNT, CDR2 YYREEE (reference sequence). The CDR3 loop is CASSPTPGPSTDTQYF. The CDR3 DNA is TGTGCCAGCAGCCCCACCCCGGGACCAAGCACAGATACGCAGTATTTT.

The chain recombines TRBV6-1 with TRBJ2-1; 9 bases line up with TRBD1. CDR3 size: 15 residues. The ends lost 6 bases at V and 3 bases at J; junction bases unmatched: 6. From germline, CDR1 is MNHNS and CDR2 SASEGT. The CDR3 coding sequence is TGTGCCAGCAGGGTTGACAGGGGGAGCTACAATGAGCAGTTCTTC. Translating it yields CASRVDRGSYNEQFF.

CDR3 sequence (DNA): TGTGCCAGCAGCGGGGGCGGGAGGGTCGGTACCTACGAGCAGTACTTC. Translated, it gives CASSGGGRVGTYEQYF. This chain joins TRBV9 and TRBJ2-7, with 9 bases identical to TRBD2. The V segment lost 3 bases and the J segment 2 bases; nucleotides outside the gene matches: 9. This CDR3 is 16 amino acids long. Germline loops: CDR1 SGDLS, CDR2 YYNGEE.

This chain uses TRBV28 with TRBJ2-5, with D unresolved. The CDR3 consists of 12 residues. V lost 4 bases and J lost 4, with 7 bases in between. CDR1 MDHEN and CDR2 SYDVKM come from the germline V gene. DNA for the CDR3: TGTGCCAGCAGTTCTTTGCTAGAGACCCAGTACTTC. Residues: CASSSLLETQYF.

The chain links TRBV25-1 to TRBJ1-1; D may be TRBD1 (6 bases). Trimming shortened V by 3 bases and J by 4 bases, and 15 bases separated the two germline ends. Germline loops: CDR1 MGHDK, CDR2 SYGVNS. This CDR3 has 15 amino acids. CDR3 residues: CASSDLQGGSTEAFF. The CDR3 region has the DNA TGTGCCAGCAGTGACTTACAGGGTGGAAGCACTGAAGCTTTCTTT.

The chain has TRBV14 and TRBJ2-3, with TRBD2 matching 11 bases. Germline V gene data show CDR1 as SGHDN and CDR2 as FVKESK. The junction had 8 bases not matched to a gene; V was cut back by 4 bases and J by 5 bases. The CDR3 covers 16 residues. The CDR3 spells CASSLRLAGRLDTQYF. CDR3 coding DNA: TGTGCCAGCAGCCTACGACTAGCGGGGCGGTTAGATACGCAGTATTTT.

The J gene is TRBJ1-4, the V gene TRBV7-9; D is undetermined. Between the trimmed V and J ends, which lost 1 base and 3 bases, there was a span of 18 bases. Germline CDR1 reads SEHNR; CDR2 reads FQNEAQ (reference sequence). This CDR3 spans 18 amino acids. In DNA form, the CDR3 reads TGTGCCAGCAGCTTAGTGAACGGACTCCCGGCGCCTAATGAAAAACTGTTTTTT. Protein product: CASSLVNGLPAPNEKLFF.

V gene TRBV15 combines with J gene TRBJ2-1; D is uncertain. This CDR3 has 13 amino acids. V gave up 8 bases and J gave up 2 bases, with 10 bases separating them. CDR1 is LNHNV, CDR2 YYDKDF, per germline (reference sequence). CDR3 in DNA: TGTGCCACCGCAAATGCTACCTACAATGAGCAGTTCTTC. This codes for CATANATYNEQFF.

In this sample, this clone turned up once. The chain joins TRBV7-6 to TRBJ2-2; no reliable D call. The germline V gene encodes CDR1 SGHVS and CDR2 FNYEAQ. The CDR3 loop spans 15 amino acids. Trimming removed 5 bases at V and 1 base at J, with 11 bases between. In DNA, the CDR3 is TGTGCCAGCAGCCCAAGGACGAGGAACACCGGGGAGCTGTTTTTT. Translation: CASSPRTRNTGELFF.